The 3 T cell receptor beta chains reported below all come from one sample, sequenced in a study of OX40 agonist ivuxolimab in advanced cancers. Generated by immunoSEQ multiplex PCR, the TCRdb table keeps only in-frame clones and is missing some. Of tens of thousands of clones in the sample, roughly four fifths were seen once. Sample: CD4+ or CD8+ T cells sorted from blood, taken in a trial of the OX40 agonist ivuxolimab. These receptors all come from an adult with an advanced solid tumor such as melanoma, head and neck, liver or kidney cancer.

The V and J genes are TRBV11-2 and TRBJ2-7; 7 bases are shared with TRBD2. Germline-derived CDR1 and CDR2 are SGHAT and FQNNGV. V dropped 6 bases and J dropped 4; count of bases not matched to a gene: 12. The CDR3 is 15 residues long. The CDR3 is CASRLREDGFYEQYF. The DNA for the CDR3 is TGTGCCAGCAGGCTCCGGGAGGATGGCTTTTACGAGCAGTACTTC.

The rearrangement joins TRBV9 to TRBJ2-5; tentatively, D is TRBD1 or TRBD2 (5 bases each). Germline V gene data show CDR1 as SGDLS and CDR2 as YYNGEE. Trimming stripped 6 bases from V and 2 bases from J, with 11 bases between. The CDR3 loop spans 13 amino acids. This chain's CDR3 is CASNEGNQETQYF. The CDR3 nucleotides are TGTGCCAGCAATGAGGGGAATCAAGAGACCCAGTACTTC. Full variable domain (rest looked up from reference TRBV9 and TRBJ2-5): DSGVTQTPKHLITATGQRVTLRCSPRSGDLSVYWYQQSLDQGLQFLIQYYNGEERAKGNILERFSAQQFPDLHSELNLSSLELGDSALYFCASNEGNQETQYFGPGTRLLVL.

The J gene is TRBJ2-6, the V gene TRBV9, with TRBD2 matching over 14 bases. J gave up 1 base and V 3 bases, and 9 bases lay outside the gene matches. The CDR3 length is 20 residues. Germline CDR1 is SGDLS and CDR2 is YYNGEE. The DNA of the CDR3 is TGTGCCAGCAGCGAACCGTTGGGACTAGCGGGAGTATCTGGGGCCAACGTCCTGACTTTC. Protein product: CASSEPLGLAGVSGANVLTF.